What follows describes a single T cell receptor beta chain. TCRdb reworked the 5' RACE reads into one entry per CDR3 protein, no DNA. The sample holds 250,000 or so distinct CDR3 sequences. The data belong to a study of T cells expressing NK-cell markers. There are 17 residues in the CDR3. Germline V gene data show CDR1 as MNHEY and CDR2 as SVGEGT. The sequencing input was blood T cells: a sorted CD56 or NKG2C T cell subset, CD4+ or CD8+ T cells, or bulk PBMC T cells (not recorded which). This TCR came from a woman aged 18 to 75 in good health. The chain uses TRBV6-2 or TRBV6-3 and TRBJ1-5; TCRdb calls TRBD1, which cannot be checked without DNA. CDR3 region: CASSDTRASVEGKPQHF.